One T cell receptor (beta chain) is described in this entry. As yet, its antigen is unknown. Before the COVID-19 pandemic, during about 2011-2019, CD4+ T cells were taken from unexposed donors. The data are from a study of CD4 T cells in relation to SARS-CoV-2 and coronaviruses. Generated by immunoSEQ multiplex PCR, the TCRdb table keeps only in-frame clones and is missing some. The profile shows approximately 70,000 clones, more than 85% of them singletons. Overall study findings and caveats: Culture-expanded clones reflect memory recall rather than primary priming during culture. No donor gave both pre-pandemic and post-infection samples.

This CDR3 is 12 amino acids long. CDR1 is LGHNT, CDR2 FRNRAP, per germline. The V gene lost 7 bases and the J gene lost 6 bases, with 13 bases spanning the gap. This sequence was found in a human donor in good health. The specimen sequenced was naive CD4+ T cells from PBMCs. Subset indicated: naive CD4+ T cells isolated by negative enrichment. V usage is TRBV12-5 and J usage is TRBJ2-7; D might be TRBD1 (5 bases). DNA for the CDR3: TGTGCTAGTGTGGGGCAGGCTGGCGAGCAGTACTTC. Its translation: CASVGQAGEQYF.